The next 7 T cell receptor beta chains were all read from a single sample in a study of shared clonotypes between healthy human individuals. Sequencing was performed with immunoSEQ multiplex PCR; in TCRdb, only in-frame clones are kept and a portion is missing. The data hold 2 million to 3 million clones, with roughly 93% observed a single time. What was sequenced was naive CD4+ T cells from PBMCs. Described subset: CD45RA+ positively selected. These receptors all come from a man younger than 30 in good health. Some clones in this sample may be carry-over from other donors' samples.

The genes are TRBV5-1 and TRBJ1-3, with TRBD1 matching 9 bases. Germline V gene data show CDR1 as SGHRS and CDR2 as YFSETQ. CDR3 length: 15 amino acids. J gave up 5 bases and V 4 bases, and 7 bases lay outside the gene matches. The CDR3 bases are TGCGCCAGCAGCGGGACCGGGACAGGGAGAAACACCATATATTTT. Its protein product is CASSGTGTGRNTIYF.

The rearrangement uses TRBV9 and TRBJ2-7; D gene unclear. V lost 0 bases, J lost 2 bases, and 9 bases lay in between. There are 14 residues in the CDR3. Per germline, CDR1 SGDLS and CDR2 YYNGEE. For the CDR3, the DNA is TGTGCCAGCAGCGTAGACCTGGGTGCCTACGAGCAGTACTTC. The encoded protein is CASSVDLGAYEQYF.

J is TRBJ2-3 and V is TRBV7-8; no clear D. The CDR3 is made up of 20 amino acids. Deletions cut 7 bases from V and 1 base from J, with 30 bases between. The V gene's germline CDR1 is SGHVS and CDR2 FQNEAQ. The CDR3 nucleotides are TGTGCCAGCACCAAACCCAACGACCCGACCAGATTACCAGGCACAGATACGCAGTATTTT. As protein: CASTKPNDPTRLPGTDTQYF.

The V gene is TRBV6-1, the J gene TRBJ1-5; D call uncertain. Germline assignment: CDR1 MNHNS and CDR2 SASEGT. There are 15 residues in the CDR3. Trimming removed 6 bases at V and 3 bases at J, with 15 bases between. The CDR3 DNA follows: TGTGCCAGCAGACGCCAACTGACGGACAATCAGCCCCAGCATTTT. Translated: CASRRQLTDNQPQHF.

V gene TRBV10-3 combines with J gene TRBJ2-7; TRBD2 matches at 9 bases. J gave up 2 bases and V 4 bases, and 3 bases lay outside the gene matches. Germline CDR1 ENHRY, CDR2 SYGVKD. The CDR3 is 14 residues long. CDR3 region: CAISGTSAAYEQYF. DNA of the CDR3: TGTGCCATCAGTGGGACTAGCGCTGCCTACGAGCAGTACTTC.

Here the CDR3 reads CASSREAGSMDTQYF. The CDR3 bases are TGTGCCAGCAGCCGGGAAGCGGGGAGCATGGATACGCAGTATTTT. The genes are TRBV5-4 and TRBJ2-3; TRBD2 matches 7 bases. Trimming cost V 4 bases and J 6 bases; bases outside gene matches: 11. Germline lookup yields CDR1 SGHNT and CDR2 YYREEE (reference sequence). There are 15 residues in the CDR3.

The CDR3 sequence is CASSLGGGGLRTDTQYF. DNA of the CDR3: TGTGCCAGCAGTTTAGGAGGGGGGGGCCTCCGCACAGATACGCAGTATTTT. This rearrangement joins TRBV28 to TRBJ2-3, with a tentative D call TRBD2 (7 bases). V lost 2 bases and J lost 1, with 16 bases in between. This CDR3 comprises 17 residues. Germline lookup yields CDR1 MDHEN and CDR2 SYDVKM.